This T cell receptor beta chain came from a study of T cells in Graves' hyperthyroidism and ophthalmopathy (dated by TCRdb to between 2017 and 2020). As for the study more broadly: Peripheral blood samples were taken at the time of initial diagnosis, prior to any treatment. The paper describes TCR Vbeta CDR3 sequencing of 120 to 150 peripheral blood samples, made up of some 42 ophthalmopathy patients, approximately 73 hyperthyroidism patients and around 17 progressor patients. A discovery cohort of about 96 patients, roughly 45 with Graves' ophthalmopathy and over 55 with stable Graves' hyperthyroidism, was used to find distinguishing TCR V-J signatures. Prospective prediction of ophthalmopathy was tested in an independent validation cohort consisting of fewer than 20 hyperthyroidism patients and approximately 16 patients who later progressed to ophthalmopathy. In more than 5 Graves' hyperthyroidism patients, the study also compared T-cell repertoires from thyroid tissue with T-cell repertoires from blood. The 75 to 100 discovery patients were randomly divided into training and test sets at a 7:3 ratio. After sampling, hyperthyroidism patients received methimazole starting at 30 mg daily, and ophthalmopathy patients received high-dose intravenous methylprednisolone.

TCR beta CDR3 regions were amplified from RNA transcripts. For the first round of RT-PCR on the TCR CDR3, the HTBI primer set was used together with the Qiagen OneStep RT-PCR kit. A second multiplex PCR round built the libraries, followed by size selection and purification. Libraries were sequenced paired-end with 100 bp reads on an Illumina HiSeq2000. The authors' analysis ran thus. Raw data were processed with SOAPnuke, discarding reads with adapters, uncalled bases, mean Phred below 15, or no exact constant-primer or identifier match. High-quality paired reads were merged with COPE v1.2.5, and unique nucleotide sequences were defined as clonotypes. MiTCR v1.1 was used to align clonotypes to the IMGT TRBV, TRBD and TRBJ reference segments. The analysis was restricted to V-J combinations with a frequency above 0.0001, which together covered roughly 99% of the repertoires. The TCS score was defined as the ratio of F50 (clonal expansion) to E x V (chaos), calculated using BLOSUM62-based TCRdist between CDR3 peptides within each V-J. Welch's t-statistics and random forest reduced some 510 V-J features to under 15, which were used in a naive Bayes classifier (R e1071). Starting from the raw public reads, TCRdb applied fastp trimming at Q25, assembled clones with MiXCR and retained in-frame beta chains. Each CDR3 protein gets just one entry, which takes the most common genes and DNA from the rows behind it. TCRdb, not the authors, supplied the V and J calls. Counted in this sample were under 400,000 distinct CDR3 sequences; approximately 25% of them appeared once. Together, the top ten hold roughly 70% of the sample.

Overall study outcomes, separate from this receptor: A model built on a 13 V-J signature distinguished ophthalmopathy from stable hyperthyroidism, reaching over 85% sensitivity and around 81% specificity in cross-validation and 80%/75% in testing. In validation, progression to ophthalmopathy was predicted by the model with 70.59% sensitivity and roughly 72% specificity, a median of roughly 6 months before onset. Most expanded thyroid clonotypes (frequency above 0.001) were also found in blood, which suggests that blood repertoires may mirror thyroid immune responses. No statistical method was used to set the sample size in advance, and investigators knew the group allocation.

Graves' hyperthyroidism was defined as stable when no progression to ophthalmopathy occurred over 18 months of follow-up. Hyperthyroidism patients were aged 18 to 65 years and newly diagnosed, with disease duration of less than 2 months. Patients with uncontrolled infections, other autoimmune diseases, pregnancy or lactation were excluded. Clinical symptoms, serum thyroxine and TRAb, thyroid ultrasound, and orbital computed tomography formed the basis for the diagnoses. Ficoll-Paque density gradient centrifugation was used to isolate PBMCs from about 9.4 ml of fresh peripheral blood. Total RNA was extracted with Trizol reagent, and quality was checked on an Agilent 2100 Bioanalyzer. This clonotype was observed a few times. No cognate antigen has been identified for it. No much larger clone is present one base from it, and per-base qualities are unavailable. The CDR1 and CDR2 encoded by the germline V gene (reference sequence) are SEHNR and FQNEAQ. Inclusive of the bounding cysteine and phenylalanine, the CDR3 is 14 residues long. CDR3 DNA is the only sequence kept; it has 42 bases, read in frame from the first base. V gives up 5 bases and J gives up 0 bases, and the segment between their germline ends measures 11 bases.

This chain joins TRBV7-9 to TRBJ2-7; the D gene is perhaps TRBD1 or TRBD2, as each covers 6 bases. This receptor was identified in a man aged 45-65 years with Graves' hyperthyroidism. The sample taken for sequencing was blood. In nucleotide form, the sequence is TGTGCCAGCAGCAAAGGGGGGACCTCCTACGAGCAGTACTTC. Its coded protein is CASSKGGTSYEQYF.